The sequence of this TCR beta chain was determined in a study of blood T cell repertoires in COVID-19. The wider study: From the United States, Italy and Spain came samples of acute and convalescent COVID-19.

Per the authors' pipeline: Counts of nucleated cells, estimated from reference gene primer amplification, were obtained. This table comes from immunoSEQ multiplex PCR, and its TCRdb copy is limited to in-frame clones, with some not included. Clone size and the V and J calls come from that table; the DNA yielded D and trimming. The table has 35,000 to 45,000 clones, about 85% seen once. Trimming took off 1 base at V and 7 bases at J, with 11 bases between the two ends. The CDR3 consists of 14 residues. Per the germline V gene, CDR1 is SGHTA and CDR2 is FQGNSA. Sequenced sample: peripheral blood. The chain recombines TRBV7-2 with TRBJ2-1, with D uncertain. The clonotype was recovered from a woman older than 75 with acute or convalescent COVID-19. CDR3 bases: TGTGCCAGCAGCTTAGGCGGTAGAGAAAATGAGCAGTTCTTC. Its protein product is CASSLGGRENEQFF.